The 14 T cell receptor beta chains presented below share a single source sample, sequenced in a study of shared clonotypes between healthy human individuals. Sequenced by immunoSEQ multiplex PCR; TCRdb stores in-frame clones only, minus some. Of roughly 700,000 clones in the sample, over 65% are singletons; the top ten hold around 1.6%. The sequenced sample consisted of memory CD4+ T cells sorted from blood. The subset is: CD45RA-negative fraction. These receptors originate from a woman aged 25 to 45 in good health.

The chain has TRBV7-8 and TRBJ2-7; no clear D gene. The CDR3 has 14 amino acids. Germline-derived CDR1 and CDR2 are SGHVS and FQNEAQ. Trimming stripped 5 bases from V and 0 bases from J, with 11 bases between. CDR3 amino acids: CASSPNPASYEQYF. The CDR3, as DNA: TGTGCCAGCAGCCCCAATCCAGCCTCCTACGAGCAGTACTTC.

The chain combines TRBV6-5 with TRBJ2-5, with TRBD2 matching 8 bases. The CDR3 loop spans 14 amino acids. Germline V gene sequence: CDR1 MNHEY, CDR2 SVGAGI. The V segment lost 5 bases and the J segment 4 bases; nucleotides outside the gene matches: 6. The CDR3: CASSPGLAVETQYF. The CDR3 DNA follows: TGTGCCAGCAGTCCTGGACTAGCAGTAGAGACCCAGTACTTC.

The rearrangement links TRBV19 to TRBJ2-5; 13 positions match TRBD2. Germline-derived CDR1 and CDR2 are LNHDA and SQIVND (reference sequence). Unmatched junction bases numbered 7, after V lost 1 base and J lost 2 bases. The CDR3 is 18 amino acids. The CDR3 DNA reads TGTGCCAGTAGTATAGCGCTCGGGACTAGCGGGAATCAAGAGACCCAGTACTTC. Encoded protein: CASSIALGTSGNQETQYF.

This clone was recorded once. CDR3 DNA sequence: TGCAGCGTTATAATGACAGATTACGAGCAGTACTTC. It codes for CSVIMTDYEQYF. The V call is TRBV29-1, the J call TRBJ2-7; a possible D gene is TRBD1 (5 bases). CDR3 size: 12 residues. V was shortened by 5 bases and J by 4 bases, with 12 bases between the two germline ends. Per the germline V gene, CDR1 is SQVTM and CDR2 is ANQGSEA.

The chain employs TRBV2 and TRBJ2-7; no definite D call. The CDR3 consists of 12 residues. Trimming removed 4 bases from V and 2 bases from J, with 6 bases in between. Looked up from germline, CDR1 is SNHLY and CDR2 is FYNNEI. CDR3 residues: CASSVSAYEQYF. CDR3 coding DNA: TGTGCCAGCAGTGTATCCGCCTACGAGCAGTACTTC.

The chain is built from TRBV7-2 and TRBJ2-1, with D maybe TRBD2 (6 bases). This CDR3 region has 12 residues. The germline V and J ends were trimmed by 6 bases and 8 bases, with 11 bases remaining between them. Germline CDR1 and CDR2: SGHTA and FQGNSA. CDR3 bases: TGTGCCAGCAGACGACTAGTTGATGAGCAGTTCTTC. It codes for CASRRLVDEQFF. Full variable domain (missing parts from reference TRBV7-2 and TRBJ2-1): GAGVSQSPSNKVTEKGKDVELRCDPISGHTALYWYRQSLGQGLEFLIYFQGNSAPDKSGLPSDRFSAERTGGSVSTLTIQRTQQEDSAVYLCASRRLVDEQFFGPGTRLTVL.

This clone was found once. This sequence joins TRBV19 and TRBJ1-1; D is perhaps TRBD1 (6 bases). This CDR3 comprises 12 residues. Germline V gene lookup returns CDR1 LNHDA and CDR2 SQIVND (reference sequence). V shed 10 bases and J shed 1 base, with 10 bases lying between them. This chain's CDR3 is CAKTGKNTEAFF. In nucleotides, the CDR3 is TGTGCCAAGACAGGAAAGAACACTGAAGCTTTCTTT.

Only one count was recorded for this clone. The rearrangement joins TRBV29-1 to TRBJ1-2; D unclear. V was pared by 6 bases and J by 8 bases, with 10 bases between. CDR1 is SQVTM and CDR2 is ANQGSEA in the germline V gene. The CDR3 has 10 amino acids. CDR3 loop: CSVYRWGYTF. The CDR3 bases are TGCAGCGTGTATAGATGGGGCTACACCTTC.

CDR3 nucleotide sequence: TGCAGCTCAGGGCGGGCCTACAATGAGCAGTTCTTC. This codes for CSSGRAYNEQFF. This chain joins TRBV29-1 and TRBJ2-1; D may match TRBD1 or TRBD2 (5 bases each). The CDR3 has 12 amino acids. Germline assignment: CDR1 SQVTM and CDR2 ANQGSEA. Trimming removed 8 bases at V and 2 bases at J, with 10 bases between.

For the CDR3, the DNA is TGTGCCAGCAGCATACAGGTGGACTATGGCTACACCTTC. Translating it yields CASSIQVDYGYTF. The chain is built from TRBV7-9 and TRBJ1-2, with D perhaps TRBD1 (5 bases). The CDR3 is 13 amino acids. V shed 5 bases and J shed 3 bases, with 10 bases lying between them. Germline loops: CDR1 SEHNR, CDR2 FQNEAQ (reference sequence).

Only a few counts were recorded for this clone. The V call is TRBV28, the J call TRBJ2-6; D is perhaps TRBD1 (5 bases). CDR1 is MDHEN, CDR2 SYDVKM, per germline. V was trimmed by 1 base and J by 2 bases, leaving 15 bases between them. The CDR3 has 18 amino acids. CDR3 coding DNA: TGTGCCAGCAGTTTATTTGCCACGGCAGGGACTGGGGCCAACGTCCTGACTTTC. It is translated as CASSLFATAGTGANVLTF.

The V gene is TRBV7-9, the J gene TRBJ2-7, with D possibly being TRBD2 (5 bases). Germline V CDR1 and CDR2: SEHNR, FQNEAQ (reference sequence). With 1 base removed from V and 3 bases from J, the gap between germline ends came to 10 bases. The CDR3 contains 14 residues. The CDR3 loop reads CASSLGARDYEQYF. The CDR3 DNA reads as TGTGCCAGCAGCTTAGGGGCGAGGGACTACGAGCAGTACTTC. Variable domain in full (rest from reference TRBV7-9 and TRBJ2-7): DTGVSQNPRHKITKRGQNVTFRCDPISEHNRLYWYRQTLGQGPEFLTYFQNEAQLEKSRLLSDRFSAERPKGSFSTLEIQRTEQGDSAMYLCASSLGARDYEQYFGPGTRLTVT.

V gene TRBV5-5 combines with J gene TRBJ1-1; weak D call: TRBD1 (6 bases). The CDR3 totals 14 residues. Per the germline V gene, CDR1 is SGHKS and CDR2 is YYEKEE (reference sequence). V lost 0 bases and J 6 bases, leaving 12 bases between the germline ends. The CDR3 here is CASSLVGGRAEAFF. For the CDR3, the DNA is TGTGCCAGCAGCTTGGTGGGGGGCCGGGCTGAAGCTTTCTTT.

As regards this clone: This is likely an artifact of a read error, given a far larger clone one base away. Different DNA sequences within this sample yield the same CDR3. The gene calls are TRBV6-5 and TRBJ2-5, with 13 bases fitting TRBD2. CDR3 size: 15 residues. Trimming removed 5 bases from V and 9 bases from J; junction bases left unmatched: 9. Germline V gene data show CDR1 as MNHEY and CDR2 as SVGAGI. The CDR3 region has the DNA TGTGCCAGCAGTAACGGACTAGCGGGAGCATCAGCCCAGTACTTC. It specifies CASSNGLAGASAQYF.